The sequence of this T cell receptor (beta chain) was determined in a study of OX40 agonist ivuxolimab in advanced cancers. The study's findings and limits: Not determined was the antigen specificity of the expanded peripheral T cells. The study observed clonal expansion of CD4+ and CD8+ blood T cells by week 6 at 0.1 to 3.0 mg/kg. Expanded clones tended on average to be more numerous among CD8+ T cells than CD4+.

This table comes from immunoSEQ multiplex PCR, and its TCRdb copy is limited to in-frame clones, with some not included. This table holds under 100,000 clones, 70% to 90% found once. CDR3 length equals 14 residues. Note on this clone: Its specificity is unknown.

The rearrangement links TRBV21-1 to TRBJ2-7. TRBV21-1 is an annotated pseudogene. The source was CD4+ or CD8+ T cells sorted from blood, collected in a trial of the OX40 agonist ivuxolimab. The source of this sequence is an adult with an advanced solid tumor such as melanoma, head and neck, liver or kidney cancer. The CDR3 sequence: CASRRGGTTYEQYF. CDR3 nucleotide sequence: TGTGCCAGCAGACGGGGCGGCACTACCTACGAGCAGTACTTC.